These T cell receptor beta chains were read from a single sample in a study of T cell repertoires in cytomegalovirus infection. TCRdb re-analysed the reads in MiXCR, keeping a single row per CDR3 protein. The table includes approximately 990,000 distinct CDR3 sequences, roughly 30% detected once. Their antigens remain unidentified. Sample: cultured CD8+ T cells from PBMCs, taken from culture after CMV antigen stimulation. Source of these receptors: a human donor in good health (CMV status not recorded). Some clones in this sample may be carry-over from other donors' samples. The CDR3 runs from the conserved cysteine through the conserved F or W. The D gene is left open where the match is weak. Not all rows give a size; the values are once, few, many and, for expanded clones, a class.

J | D | size | V | DNA | CDR3
TRBJ2-1 | . | . | TRBV24-1 | TGTGCCACCAGTGATTTGTGGCAGGGGGGTAGCGATGAGCAGTTCTTC | CATSDLWQGGSDEQFF
TRBJ1-5 | TRBD1 | few | TRBV7-8 | TGTGCCAGCAGCTTGCAGGGGGCAGTTCAGCCCCAGCATTTT | CASSLQGAVQPQHF
TRBJ2-5 | TRBD1 | once | TRBV23-1 | TGCGCCAGCAGTCACGGGGACAGGTACCAAGAGACCCAGTACTTC | CASSHGDRYQETQYF
TRBJ1-2 | . | many | TRBV5-1 | TGCGCCAGCAGCTTGGCGGCAGGGGATGGCTACACCTTC | CASSLAAGDGYTF
TRBJ2-7 | . | few | TRBV20-1 | TGCAGTGCTCTCAACAGGGATGGGAATTACGAGCAGTACTTC | CSALNRDGNYEQYF
TRBJ2-3 | TRBD2 | . | TRBV19 | TGTGCCAGTAGTATTTTGCGGGGGGGCCTAGGCACAGATACGCAGTATTTT | CASSILRGGLGTDTQYF
TRBJ2-2 | . | . | TRBV4-1 | TGCGCCAGACAGGGTTCGAACACCGGGGAGCTGTTTTTT | CARQGSNTGELFF
TRBJ2-5 | TRBD1 | once | TRBV7-2 | TGTGCCAACAGCTTTTACAGGGGAGTACAAGAGACCCAGTACTTC | CANSFYRGVQETQYF
TRBJ1-2 | . | . | TRBV20-1 | TGCAGTGCTAGAGATATGGAGGGGACAAGTTATAACTATGGCTACACCTTC | CSARDMEGTSYNYGYTF
TRBJ1-6 | . | . | TRBV27 | TGTGCCAGCAGGCAGCCAAATTCACCCCTCCACTTT | CASRQPNSPLHF
TRBJ2-3 | TRBD2 | . | TRBV3-1 | TGTGTCAGCAGCCAAGATCAGCCTAGCGGGGGACACACAGATACGCAGTATTTT | CVSSQDQPSGGHTDTQYF
TRBJ2-1 | . | . | TRBV6-5 | TGTGCCAGCAGATACAGGGAGAACTACAATGAGCAGTTCTTC | CASRYRENYNEQFF
TRBJ2-2 | TRBD2 | . | TRBV4-1 | TGCGCCAGCAGCCAATCGGGACTAGAGATCGGGGAGCTGTTTTTT | CASSQSGLEIGELFF
TRBJ2-5 | TRBD1 | many | TRBV7-6 | TGTGCCAGCAGCCTCGGGGGGACAGGGTTCGCCGGAGAGACCCAGTACTTC | CASSLGGTGFAGETQYF
TRBJ1-1 | TRBD1 | . | TRBV7-9 | TGTGCCAGCACCTCCGGGGTCCGGACAGGGGGGAACACTGAAGCTTTCTTT | CASTSGVRTGGNTEAFF
TRBJ1-2 | TRBD1 | . | TRBV6-2/TRBV6-3 | TGTGCCAGCAGCTATCCCCGGACAGGGGGCATAGGCTACACCTTC | CASSYPRTGGIGYTF
TRBJ2-5 | . | . | TRBV5-4 | TGTGCCAGCAGCTTACCGGGATTCGGGGAGACCCAGTACTTC | CASSLPGFGETQYF
TRBJ2-3 | TRBD2 | . | TRBV7-8 | TGTGCCAGCAGCTTGGAGCGGGGGGGCCTCGACACAGATACGCAGTATTTT | CASSLERGGLDTDTQYF
TRBJ2-1 | TRBD2 | few | TRBV19 | TGTGCCAGTAGTATCGGGGAGGGACTGTGGAATGAGCAGTTCTTC | CASSIGEGLWNEQFF
TRBJ2-3 | TRBD2 | many | TRBV7-9 | TGTGCCAGCAGATATAGCGGGGGGGAGCTCACAGATACGCAGTATTTT | CASRYSGGELTDTQYF
TRBJ1-6 | . | . | TRBV6-5 | TGTGCCAGCAGTTATTCGACAGATCATAATTCACCCCTCCACTTT | CASSYSTDHNSPLHF
TRBJ2-2 | . | many | TRBV11-3 | TGTGCCAGCAGCTTCCGGGGGATGAACACCGGGGAGCTGTTTTTT | CASSFRGMNTGELFF
TRBJ1-2 | TRBD1 | . | TRBV6-2/TRBV6-3 | TGTGCCAGCAGCCCCATTGGACAGGGGGCAATCTATGGCTACACCTTC | CASSPIGQGAIYGYTF
TRBJ2-1 | TRBD2 | few | TRBV12-3/TRBV12-4 | TGTGCCAGCAGTATAAGCGGGGGGCACTATGAGCAGTTCTTC | CASSISGGHYEQFF
TRBJ2-5 | TRBD1 | many | TRBV7-6 | TGTGCCAGCAGCTATGGACAGGGGGCAGGACTCAGTGCCGGACGAGGGGACCAGTACTTC | CASSYGQGAGLSAGRGDQYF
TRBJ2-5 | . | . | TRBV6-2/TRBV6-3 | TGTGCCAGCAGAATTGGAGGAACAGCGACCCAAGAGACCCAGTACTTC | CASRIGGTATQETQYF
TRBJ1-1 | . | few | TRBV10-3 | TGTGCCATCAGTGAGTCGACAAGAGGGCGAGTCACTGAAGCTTTCTTT | CAISESTRGRVTEAFF
TRBJ1-5 | . | . | TRBV27 | TGTGCCAGCAGTTTTGCACAGGACAATCAGCCCCAGCATTTT | CASSFAQDNQPQHF
TRBJ2-7 | TRBD2 | . | TRBV4-2 | TGTGCCAGCAGCCAGGGACTAGCGAGGGAGCAGTACTTC | CASSQGLAREQYF
TRBJ1-4 | . | few | TRBV4-3 | TGCGCCAGCAGCCAACCCGGGGGGAGGGCTGCAACTAATGAAAAACTGTTTTTT | CASSQPGGRAATNEKLFF
TRBJ2-4 | . | many | TRBV7-9 | TGTGCCAGCACCGGACAGCTAGCCAAAAACATTCAGTACTTC | CASTGQLAKNIQYF
TRBJ2-7 | . | . | TRBV6-6 | TGTGCCAGCAGTTCCCTATTCTACGAGCAGTACTTC | CASSSLFYEQYF
TRBJ2-2 | TRBD1 | . | TRBV2 | TGTGCCAGTCAGGACCGGGACAGGGATGCCACCGGGGAGCTGTTTTTT | CASQDRDRDATGELFF
TRBJ1-1 | . | . | TRBV7-4 | TGTGCCAGCAAGAGGCAGTCTGAAGCTTTCTTT | CASKRQSEAFF
TRBJ2-3 | . | few | TRBV7-8 | TGTGCCAGCAGCTTAGAGGCCATACGGGTCACAGATACGCAGTATTTT | CASSLEAIRVTDTQYF
TRBJ2-5 | TRBD2 | . | TRBV3-1 | TGTGCCAGCAGCCAAGATGATGGGACTAGCGGACAAGAGACCCAGTACTTC | CASSQDDGTSGQETQYF
TRBJ2-3 | TRBD1 | many | TRBV7-6 | TGTGCCAGCGCTCTAGGACAGGGAACAGATACGCAGTATTTT | CASALGQGTDTQYF
TRBJ1-4 | . | . | TRBV7-6 | TGTGCCAGCAGCCCCACGGCAGGCGCAGGGGTCGGAACTAATGAAAAACTGTTTTTT | CASSPTAGAGVGTNEKLFF
TRBJ2-3 | . | . | TRBV7-9 | TGTGCCGTCTACAGCCCAAGCACAGATACGCAGTATTTT | CAVYSPSTDTQYF
TRBJ1-6 | . | . | TRBV14 | TGTGCCAGCAGCCAAGTAGTTAATTCACCCCTCCACTTT | CASSQVVNSPLHF
TRBJ2-5 | TRBD2 | few | TRBV19 | TGTGCCAGTAGAATCACCGGACTAGCGCGCCAAGAGACCCAGTACTTC | CASRITGLARQETQYF
TRBJ2-2 | . | many | TRBV7-8 | TGTGCCAGCAGCTTCAGGACCGGAGGTGGGAACACCGGGGAGCTGTTTTTT | CASSFRTGGGNTGELFF
TRBJ2-1 | . | few | TRBV11-2 | TGTGCCAGCAGCTTCAGGGAGGCCAATGAGCAGTTCTTC | CASSFREANEQFF
TRBJ2-3 | . | . | TRBV7-9 | TGTGCCAGCAGCTTCCAGGGGGGAAGGACAGATACGCAGTATTTT | CASSFQGGRTDTQYF
TRBJ2-1 | . | . | TRBV6-6 | TGTGCCAGCGCCCTCTGGGGGTCTCTCAGCTCCTACAATGAGCAGTTCTTC | CASALWGSLSSYNEQFF
TRBJ1-5 | . | . | TRBV15 | TGTGCCACCAGCACCGGGACGGCCCAGCATTTT | CATSTGTAQHF
TRBJ2-2 | . | few | TRBV15 | TGTGCCACCAGCTTCCCAGAAGGGTTTCTGAACACCGGGGAGCTGTTTTTT | CATSFPEGFLNTGELFF
TRBJ1-2 | TRBD1 | many | TRBV7-6 | TGTGCCAGCAGCGCGACAGGGGGCGGGTATGGCTACACCTTC | CASSATGGGYGYTF
TRBJ1-1 | . | . | TRBV19 | TGTGTCAGTAGTATAGACAGCAACGCTGAAGCTTTCTTT | CVSSIDSNAEAFF
TRBJ2-2 | . | few | TRBV7-6 | TGTGCCAGCAGCCCAGCTGGGGGGGCCTACACCGGGGAGCTGTTTTTT | CASSPAGGAYTGELFF
TRBJ2-7 | . | . | TRBV12-3/TRBV12-4 | TGTGCCAGCAGTTTAACCCCCACCCACGAGCAGTACTTC | CASSLTPTHEQYF
TRBJ2-4 | . | . | TRBV6-4 | TGTGCCAGCAGTGCCGGGAAGGGCATTCAGTACTTC | CASSAGKGIQYF
TRBJ1-2 | . | few | TRBV12-3/TRBV12-4 | TGTGCCAGCAGTTCCCTCTTTGGCTACACCTTC | CASSSLFGYTF